Described below is a single TCR beta chain sequence and its context. What it binds is unknown. This specimen comes from a study of T-cell memory formation after mild COVID-19. Study overall: TCR clusters were mostly donor specific. Study-level results: CD4+ bias marked clones expanding day 15 to 37, unlike balanced contracting clones. Day 37-peaking second-wave clones had unconfirmed SARS-CoV-2 specificity. The finding that pre-infection memory included some responding clones suggested that cross-reactive memory joined.

The CDR3 runs 15 residues. V gave up 1 base and J gave up 0 bases, with 9 bases separating them. Germline V lookup: CDR1 SGHTA, CDR2 FQGNSA. In TCRdb, the 5' RACE reads were re-called with MiXCR into one record per CDR3 protein. The sample has around 530,000 distinct CDR3 sequences, less than 25% seen once. The specimen sequenced was PBMCs or a T cell subset sorted from them (not recorded which). The TCR originated in an adult woman who had mild COVID-19 (a few samples of this study predate the infection). Cell type and time point are not known. The genes are TRBV7-2 and TRBJ1-1, with D unresolved. This CDR3 is CASSLETTLNTEAFF. CDR3 DNA sequence: TGTGCCAGCAGCTTAGAAACGACCCTGAACACTGAAGCTTTCTTT.